The 11 T cell receptor beta chains below come from one sample, sequenced in a study of PD-1 blockade in classical Hodgkin lymphoma (dated by TCRdb to the early 2020s). The intended sense of this specimen's time point label: cycle 1 day 1 (C1D1), immediately before nivolumab initiation. Every trial patient had relapsed following autologous stem cell transplantation, and prior brentuximab vedotin exposure was what differed among cohorts A, B and C. The library relied on the immunoSEQ multiplex PCR assay. Entries here come from immuneACCESS through TCRdb and include only in-frame sequences with V and J called. Some clones fail to appear in such tables; in the studies checked, an unresolved V gene covers under half of the shortfall, and the cause of the remainder is unknown. This sample is represented by 38,000 or so clones; around 86% of them were singletons. The ten largest clones capture roughly 9% of the sample.

Sequenced here: peripheral blood mononuclear cells (PBMCs), sampled at baseline. These receptors came from a human donor with classical Hodgkin lymphoma.

The chain has TRBV9 and TRBJ2-3, with D possibly TRBD1 on 6 matching bases. V lost 1 base to trimming and J lost 0 bases, with 9 bases between them. Germline CDR1 and CDR2: SGDLS and YYNGEE. The CDR3 is 15 residues long. The CDR3 sequence: CASSVMGASTDTQYF. CDR3 sequence (DNA): TGTGCCAGCAGCGTAATGGGGGCGAGCACAGATACGCAGTATTTT.

This rearrangement joins TRBV6-1 to TRBJ1-6, with no clear D. Trimming took off 5 bases at V and 13 bases at J, with 9 bases between the two ends. Germline lookup yields CDR1 MNHNS and CDR2 SASEGT. This CDR3 region has 11 residues. CDR3 protein: CASSSNGPLHF. The CDR3 coding sequence is TGTGCCAGCAGTTCTAATGGCCCCCTCCACTTT.

This clone was observed once. This chain connects TRBV5-5 to TRBJ2-1; TRBD2 aligns across 10 bases. With 0 bases clipped from V and 1 base from J, the junction kept 4 bases outside the gene matches. The CDR3 consists of 17 residues. Germline V gene lookup returns CDR1 SGHKS and CDR2 YYEKEE (reference sequence). DNA for the CDR3: TGTGCCAGCAGCTTGGCCTGGACTAGCGGTTCCTACAATGAGCAGTTCTTC. It encodes CASSLAWTSGSYNEQFF.

The chain employs TRBV7-9 and TRBJ1-5; D may be TRBD1 (6 bases). Deletions cut 6 bases from V and 8 bases from J, with 17 bases between. The CDR3 is 14 amino acids. Per the germline V gene, CDR1 is SEHNR and CDR2 is FQNEAQ (reference sequence). The CDR3 nucleotides read TGTGCCAGCAGAGCCCCAGGGGTGGGGGAGCCCCAGCATTTT. It specifies CASRAPGVGEPQHF.

The chain uses TRBV5-6 and TRBJ2-5, with D unresolved. CDR1 and CDR2 (germline): SGHDT, YYEEEE. V dropped 2 bases and J dropped 1 base, with 12 bases sitting between them. The CDR3 is 15 amino acids. The DNA for the CDR3 is TGTGCCAGCAGCTTCAGGTCAGGCCTCCAAGAGACCCAGTACTTC. Translated, it gives CASSFRSGLQETQYF.

The rearrangement links TRBV27 to TRBJ1-5; D unclear. The V gene lost 2 bases and the J gene lost 11 bases, with 16 bases spanning the gap. The CDR3 sequence is 14 residues long. Germline V gene sequence: CDR1 MNHEY, CDR2 SMNVEV (reference sequence). The CDR3 loop reads CASSLNTPGVTQHF. CDR3 bases: TGTGCCAGCAGTTTAAATACCCCCGGGGTGACCCAGCATTTT.

The V and J genes are TRBV11-2 and TRBJ2-7, with 7 bases matching TRBD1. The V gene end was trimmed by 5 bases and the J gene end by 1 base; junction bases not matched to a gene: 11. CDR1 and CDR2 from the germline V gene are SGHAT and FQNNGV. The CDR3 length is 16 residues. DNA of the CDR3: TGTGCCAGCAGCCTTCGCTGGGACAGCTTTTCCTACGAGCAGTACTTC. It codes for CASSLRWDSFSYEQYF.

This rearrangement joins TRBV7-2 to TRBJ2-7; 7 nucleotides match TRBD2. The CDR3 length is 15 residues. Looked up from germline, CDR1 is SGHTA and CDR2 is FQGNSA. V dropped 3 bases and J dropped 3; count of bases not matched to a gene: 8. The DNA of the CDR3 is TGTGCCAGCAGCTTGGGGCGGGGGAGGAACTACGAGCAGTACTTC. Translated, it gives CASSLGRGRNYEQYF.

V is TRBV27 and J is TRBJ1-5; D unclear. The V gene's germline CDR1 is MNHEY and CDR2 SMNVEV (reference sequence). V was shortened by 3 bases and J by 9 bases, with 18 bases between the two germline ends. The CDR3 spans 15 residues. CDR3 residues: CASSFGVEGLWPQHF. The CDR3 nucleotides read TGTGCCAGCAGTTTTGGGGTTGAAGGCCTGTGGCCCCAGCATTTT.

By sample fraction, this clone is large. Its ends do not fully match the called genes, so a read error is possible. The chain links TRBV7-9 to TRBJ2-1; perhaps TRBD1 as D (6 bases). Germline V lookup: CDR1 SEHNR, CDR2 FQNEAQ (reference sequence). The CDR3 totals 11 residues. CDR3 sequence: CASSLGSEGVF. CDR3 DNA sequence: TGTGCCAGCAGCTTAGGGTCAGAGGGGGTCTTC.

This clone has just one count. The chain has TRBV18 and TRBJ1-1; D is perhaps TRBD1 (5 bases). The CDR3 extends over 15 amino acids. Per germline, CDR1 KGHSH and CDR2 LQKENI. The V end was cut by 5 bases, the J end by 7 bases, with 20 bases between. CDR3 sequence: CASSSYSAGRGEAFF. Here the CDR3 DNA reads TGTGCCAGCTCATCGTATTCGGCAGGGAGAGGTGAAGCTTTCTTT.